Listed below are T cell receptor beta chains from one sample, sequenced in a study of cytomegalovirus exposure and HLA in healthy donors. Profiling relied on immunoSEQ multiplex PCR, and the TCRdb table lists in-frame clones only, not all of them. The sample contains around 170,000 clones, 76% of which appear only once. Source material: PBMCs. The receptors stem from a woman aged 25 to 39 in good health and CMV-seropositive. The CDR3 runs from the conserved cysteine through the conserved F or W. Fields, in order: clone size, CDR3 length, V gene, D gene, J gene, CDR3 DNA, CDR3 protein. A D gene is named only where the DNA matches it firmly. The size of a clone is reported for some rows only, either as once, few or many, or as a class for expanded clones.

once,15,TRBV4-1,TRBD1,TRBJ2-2,TGCGCCAGCAGCCTTCGGACAGGGATCGCCGGGGAGCTGTTTTTT,CASSLRTGIAGELFF
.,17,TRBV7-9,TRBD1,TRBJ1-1,TGTGCCAGCAGCTTGGGGACAGGGGGCGCATCGGACACTGAAGCTTTCTTT,CASSLGTGGASDTEAFF
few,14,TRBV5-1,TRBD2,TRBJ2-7,TGCGCCAGCCGTCGCGGGACTACCTCCTACGAGCAGTACTTC,CASRRGTTSYEQYF
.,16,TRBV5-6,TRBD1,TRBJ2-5,TGTGCCAGCAGTTCTACGGACAGGCGGTACCAAGAGACCCAGTACTTC,CASSSTDRRYQETQYF
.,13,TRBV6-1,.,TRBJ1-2,TGTGCCTCCCGGGAACCAAACGCGGATGGCTACACCTTC,CASREPNADGYTF
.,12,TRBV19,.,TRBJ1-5,TGTGCCAGTAGTATTGTCGGCGGGTCCCAGCATTTT,CASSIVGGSQHF
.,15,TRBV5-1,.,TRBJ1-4,TGCGCCAGCAGTGGAGGGATAACAACTAATGAAAAACTGTTTTTT,CASSGGITTNEKLFF
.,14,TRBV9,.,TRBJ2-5,TGTGCCAGCAGCGTAGGGTTAGAGGGCCAAGGTTTAGACTTC,CASSVGLEGQGLDF
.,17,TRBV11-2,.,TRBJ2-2,TGTGCCAGCAGCTTAGACCCAAACGGAGCAAACACCGGGGAGCTGTTTTTT,CASSLDPNGANTGELFF
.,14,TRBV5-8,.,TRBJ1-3,TGTGCCAGCAGCTCCAGGGGTGCCGGAAACACCATATATTTT,CASSSRGAGNTIYF
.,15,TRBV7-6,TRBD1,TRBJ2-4,TGTGCCAGCAGCTCTCCCGGGACAGGGAGGAACATTCAGTACTTC,CASSSPGTGRNIQYF
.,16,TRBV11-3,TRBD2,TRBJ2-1,TGTGCCAGCAGCTTAGGGACTAGCGGGGGGGGCAATGAGCAGTTCTTC,CASSLGTSGGGNEQFF
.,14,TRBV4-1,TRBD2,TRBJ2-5,TGCGCCAGCAATTTGGGGGGGGACCAAGAGACCCAGTACTTC,CASNLGGDQETQYF
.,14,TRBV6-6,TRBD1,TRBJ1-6,TGTGCCAGCAGTCGGGACAGGGGTGGTTCACCCCTCCACTTT,CASSRDRGGSPLHF
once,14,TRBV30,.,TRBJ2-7,TGTGCCACTTCAGACAGAAGCTTTTCCTACGAGCAGTACTTC,CATSDRSFSYEQYF
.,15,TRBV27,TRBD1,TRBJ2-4,TGTGCCAGCAGCCCTGGTACAGGGGGCTATAACATTCAGTACTTC,CASSPGTGGYNIQYF
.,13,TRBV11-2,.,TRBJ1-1,TGTGCCAGCAGCTTAGATGTCGGGTTACGAGCTTTCTTT,CASSLDVGLRAFF
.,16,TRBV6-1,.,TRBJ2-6,TGTGCCAGCAGTGCGGTCACCGCCTCTGGGGCCAACGTCCTGACTTTC,CASSAVTASGANVLTF
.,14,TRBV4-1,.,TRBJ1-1,TGCGCCAGCAGCGAACAGGGTTATAGGACTGAAGCTTTCTTT,CASSEQGYRTEAFF
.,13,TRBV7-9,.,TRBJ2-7,TGTGCCAGCAGCTTCGAGGGATCCTACGAGCAGTACTTC,CASSFEGSYEQYF
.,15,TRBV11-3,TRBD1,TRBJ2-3,TGTGCCAGCAGCCCGGACAGGGGGCGCGCAGATACGCAGTATTTT,CASSPDRGRADTQYF
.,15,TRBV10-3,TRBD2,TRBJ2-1,TGTGCCCCCTCCCTCGGGACTAGCGGGGTCAACGAGCAGTTCTTC,CAPSLGTSGVNEQFF
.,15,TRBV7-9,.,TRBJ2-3,TGTGCCAGCAGCTTAGGGGCAGGGTGGACAGATACGCAGTATTTT,CASSLGAGWTDTQYF
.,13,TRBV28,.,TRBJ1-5,TGTGCCAGCAGTATCAGGGCTTATCAGCCCCAGCATTTT,CASSIRAYQPQHF
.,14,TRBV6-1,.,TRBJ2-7,TGTGCCAGCAGTGACCGGAGGGGATCCCGCGAGCAGTACTTC,CASSDRRGSREQYF
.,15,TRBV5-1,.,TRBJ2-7,TGCGCCAGCAGCCCGTCGGGGTTTGCGTCCTACGAGCAGTACTTC,CASSPSGFASYEQYF
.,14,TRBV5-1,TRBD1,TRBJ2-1,TGCGCCAGCAGCCCGGGACAGGCCTACAATGAGCAGTTCTTC,CASSPGQAYNEQFF
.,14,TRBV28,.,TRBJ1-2,TGTGCCAGCAGGAAAACAGGGACTAACTATGGCTACACCTTC,CASRKTGTNYGYTF
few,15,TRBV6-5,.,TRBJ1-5,TGTGCCAGCAGTTACTCGATTGACAACCGCTTACCCCAGCATTTT,CASSYSIDNRLPQHF
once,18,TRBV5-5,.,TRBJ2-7,TGTGCCAGCAGCTTCGTCCCCGGGGCCCGGGACTCATACTACGAGCAGTACTTC,CASSFVPGARDSYYEQYF
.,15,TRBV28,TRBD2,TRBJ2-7,TGTGCCAGCAGTTCAGATAGCGGGGGGGTGTACGAGCAGTACTTC,CASSSDSGGVYEQYF
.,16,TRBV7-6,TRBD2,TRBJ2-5,TGTGCCAGCAGCCCCCTGACTAGCGGGGCTTTAGAGACCCAGTACTTC,CASSPLTSGALETQYF
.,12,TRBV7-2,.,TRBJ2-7,TGTGCCAGCAGCAGCCCGGGTTACGAGCAGTACTTC,CASSSPGYEQYF
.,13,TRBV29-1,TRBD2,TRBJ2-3,TGCAGCACTCTAGCGGGGAGCACAGATACGCAGTATTTT,CSTLAGSTDTQYF
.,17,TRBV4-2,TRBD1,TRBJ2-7,TGTGCCAGCAGCCAAGGGATCACCGGGACAGGGTACTACGAGCAGTACTTC,CASSQGITGTGYYEQYF